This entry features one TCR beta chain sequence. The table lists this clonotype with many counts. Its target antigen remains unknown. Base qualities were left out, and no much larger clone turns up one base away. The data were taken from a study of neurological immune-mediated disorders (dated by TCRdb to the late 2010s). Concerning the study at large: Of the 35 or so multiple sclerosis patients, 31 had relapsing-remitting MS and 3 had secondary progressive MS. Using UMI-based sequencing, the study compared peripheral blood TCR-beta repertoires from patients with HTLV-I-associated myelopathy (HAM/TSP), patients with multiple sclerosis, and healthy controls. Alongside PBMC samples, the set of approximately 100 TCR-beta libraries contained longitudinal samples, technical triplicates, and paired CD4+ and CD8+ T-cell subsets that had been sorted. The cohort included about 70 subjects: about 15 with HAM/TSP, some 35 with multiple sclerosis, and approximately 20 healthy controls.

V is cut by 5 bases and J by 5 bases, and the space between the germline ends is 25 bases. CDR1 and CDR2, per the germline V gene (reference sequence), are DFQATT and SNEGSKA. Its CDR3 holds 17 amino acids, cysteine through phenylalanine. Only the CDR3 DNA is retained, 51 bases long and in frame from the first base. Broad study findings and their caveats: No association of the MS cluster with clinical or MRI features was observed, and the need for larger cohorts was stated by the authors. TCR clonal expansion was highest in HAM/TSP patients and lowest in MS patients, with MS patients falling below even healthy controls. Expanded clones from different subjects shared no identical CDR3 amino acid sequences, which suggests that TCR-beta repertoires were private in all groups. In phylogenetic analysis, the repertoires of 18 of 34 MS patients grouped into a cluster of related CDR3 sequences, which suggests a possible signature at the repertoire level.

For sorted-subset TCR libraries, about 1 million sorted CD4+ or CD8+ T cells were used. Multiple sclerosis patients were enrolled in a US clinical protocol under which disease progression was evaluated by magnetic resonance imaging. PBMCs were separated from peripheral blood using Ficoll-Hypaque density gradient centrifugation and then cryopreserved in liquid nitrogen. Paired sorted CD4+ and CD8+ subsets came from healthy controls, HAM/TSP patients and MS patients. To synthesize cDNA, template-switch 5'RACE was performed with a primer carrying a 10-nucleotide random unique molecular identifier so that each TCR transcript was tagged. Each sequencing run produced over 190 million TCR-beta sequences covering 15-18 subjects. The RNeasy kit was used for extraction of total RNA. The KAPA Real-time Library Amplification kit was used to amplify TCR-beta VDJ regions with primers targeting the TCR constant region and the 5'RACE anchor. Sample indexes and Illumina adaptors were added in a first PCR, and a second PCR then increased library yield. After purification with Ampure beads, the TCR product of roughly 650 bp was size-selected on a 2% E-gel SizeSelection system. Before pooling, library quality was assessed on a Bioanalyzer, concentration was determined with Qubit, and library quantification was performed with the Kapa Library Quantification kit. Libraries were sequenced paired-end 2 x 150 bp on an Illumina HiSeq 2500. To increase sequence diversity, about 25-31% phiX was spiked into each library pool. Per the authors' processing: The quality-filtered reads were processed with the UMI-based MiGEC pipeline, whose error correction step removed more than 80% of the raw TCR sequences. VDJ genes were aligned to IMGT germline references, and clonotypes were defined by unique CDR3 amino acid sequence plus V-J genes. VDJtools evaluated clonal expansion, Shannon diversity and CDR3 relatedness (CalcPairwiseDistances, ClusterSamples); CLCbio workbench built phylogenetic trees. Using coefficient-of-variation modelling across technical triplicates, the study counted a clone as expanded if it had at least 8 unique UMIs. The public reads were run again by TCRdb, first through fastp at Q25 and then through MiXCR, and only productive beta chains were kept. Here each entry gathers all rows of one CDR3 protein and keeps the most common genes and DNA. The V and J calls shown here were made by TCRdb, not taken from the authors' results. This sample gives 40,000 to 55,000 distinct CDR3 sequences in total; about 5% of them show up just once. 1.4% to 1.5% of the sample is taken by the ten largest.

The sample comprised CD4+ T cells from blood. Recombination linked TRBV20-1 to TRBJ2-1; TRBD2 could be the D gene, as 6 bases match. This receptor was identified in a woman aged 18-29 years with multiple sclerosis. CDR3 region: CSAWPKLAATLDNEQFF. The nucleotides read TGCAGTGCTTGGCCCAAACTAGCTGCGACCTTGGACAATGAGCAGTTCTTC.